This entry is about one T cell receptor beta chain. Its antigen target is currently unknown. No much larger clone is present one base from it, and per-base qualities are unavailable. The collaborating institutions used their own protocols to collect whole blood in K2EDTA tubes. Collaborator samples were shipped for TCRbeta analysis as frozen whole blood, isolated PBMCs, or DNA extracted from either sample type. TCRbeta CDR3 regions were amplified from genomic DNA using the immunoSEQ Assay, a bias-controlled multiplex PCR. In the source study's methods: The number of nucleated cells in each sample was estimated by amplification of reference gene primers within the assay. To quantify the absolute abundance of each unique TCRbeta CDR3 rearrangement, sequence reads were collapsed and filtered. For each sample, productive Simpson clonality was calculated as the square root of Simpson's diversity index over productive rearrangements. As stored in TCRdb, this immuneACCESS dataset retains in-frame rearrangements with V and J assigned. A fraction of the clones does not appear; measured against another copy, unresolved V genes explain less than half of the discrepancy, and the remainder lacks a known reason. V and J calls and clone size come straight from that table; D and trimming were deduced from the DNA. The sample table records about 140,000 clones; more than 65% of these occur just once. Under 15% of the sample is held by the ten biggest clonotypes.

Looking up the germline V gene yields CDR1 SGHRS and CDR2 YFSETQ. The junction shows trimming of 0 bases on V and 4 bases on J, plus 5 bases between the germline ends. The CDR3 numbers 12 residues from cysteine through phenylalanine. The entry retains the CDR3 DNA only, 36 bases that are in frame from base 1. This sample is drawn from a study of blood T cell repertoires in COVID-19 (dated by TCRdb to 2018 to 2021). Study-level background: Collaborator samples came from the United States, Italy and Spain and covered acute and convalescent phases of COVID-19. Deeply sampled blood TCRbeta repertoires from subjects exposed to, actively infected with, or recovered from COVID-19 were included in the dataset. The sample metadata nearly always contained a de-identified subject ID, COVID-19 status, age in years and sex. The repertoires were released in a freely available public database meant as a resource for research on the immune response to SARS-CoV-2. Where available, HLA class I and class II types were obtained from metadata supplied by the sample provider rather than from assay-based typing. Samples came from the ongoing ImmuneRACE study (first 160 participants) plus 1,254 subjects from 6 global collaborators. The prospective study material was composed of cDNA or gDNA derived from T cells, B-cell-depleted T cells, or PBMCs. The research as a whole found: The quantity of clinical and demographic metadata differed by source and by participant and was supplied without curation.

The sample consisted of peripheral blood. The receptor comes from a man older than 75 with acute or convalescent COVID-19. This sequence uses TRBV5-1 and TRBJ2-7, with the D gene call left open. The CDR3 protein is CASSLDLYEQYF. The DNA reads as follows: TGCGCCAGCAGCTTGGATCTGTACGAGCAGTACTTC. The entire variable domain, with the stretches around the CDR3 drawn from the reference TRBV5-1 and TRBJ2-7 proteins, is KAGVTQTPRYLIKTRGQQVTLSCSPISGHRSVSWYQQTPGQGLQFLFEYFSETQRNKGNFPGRFSGRQFSNSRSEMNVSTLELGDSALYLCASSLDLYEQYFGPGTRLTVT.